A selection of T cell receptor beta chains follows, all from one sample in a study of T cell repertoires in cytomegalovirus infection. TCRdb re-derived calls from the reads in MiXCR, one entry per CDR3 protein. The sample includes around 530,000 distinct CDR3 sequences, around 27% of them seen just once. The source material was PBMCs. The origin of the receptors is a human donor in good health (CMV status not recorded). Some clones in this sample may be carry-over from other donors' samples. Each CDR3 is given with its conserved first and last residue. Each record gives: V gene, J gene, clone size, D gene, CDR3 DNA, CDR3 protein. D genes are given only for firm matches. Clone size is not always given. Where it is, it says once, few, many or a class for expanded clones.

>TRBV7-7|TRBJ2-5|NA|TRBD2
TGTGCCAGCAGCTTAGGACGACTAGCGGGATTCCAGGAGACCCAGTACTTC
CASSLGRLAGFQETQYF
>TRBV7-6|TRBJ2-7|many|NA
TGTGCCAGCAGCCACGCCGTGGGGGAAAGAAACGAGCAGTACTTC
CASSHAVGERNEQYF
>TRBV29-1|TRBJ2-7|few|TRBD1
TGCAGCGTTGAGGGACAGGGCGCTCTCGAGCAGTACTTC
CSVEGQGALEQYF
>TRBV7-2|TRBJ2-2|many|NA
TGTGCCAGCAGCTTAGAGTCACCGGAAATCACCGGGGAGCTGTTTTTT
CASSLESPEITGELFF
>TRBV11-2|TRBJ2-2|NA|NA
TGTGCCAGCAGCCGGAGGTTGGAGACCGGGGAGCTGTTTTTT
CASSRRLETGELFF
>TRBV6-2/TRBV6-3|TRBJ2-1|NA|TRBD2
TGTGCCAGCAGATTCCTAGCGGGAGGGTGGGATGAGCAGTTCTTC
CASRFLAGGWDEQFF
>TRBV18|TRBJ2-7|few|NA
TGTGCCAGCTCATCGACAGAGGCCTACGAGCAGTACTTC
CASSSTEAYEQYF
>TRBV7-6|TRBJ2-1|NA|NA
TGTGCCAGCAGTTCTCCGACCTGGGGTGAGCAGTTCTTC
CASSSPTWGEQFF
>TRBV25-1|TRBJ2-3|few|TRBD2
TGTGCCAGCAGTGACGGGACTAGCGGGAGGGCTACAGATACGCAGTATTTT
CASSDGTSGRATDTQYF
>TRBV13|TRBJ2-1|NA|NA
TGTGCCAGCAGCTTAGGTGGCGTACGAGGCTACAATGAGCAGTTCTTC
CASSLGGVRGYNEQFF
>TRBV28|TRBJ2-7|NA|TRBD1
TGTGCCAGCAGTTTAGCAGGGACAGGGGGGCACGAGCAGTACTTC
CASSLAGTGGHEQYF
>TRBV19|TRBJ1-5|NA|NA
TGTGCCAGTAGTATAGATCCCCCGGGAGTCAACAATCAGCCCCAGCATTTT
CASSIDPPGVNNQPQHF
>TRBV24-1|TRBJ2-1|few|TRBD2
TGTGCCACCAGGACCAGCGGGAGTAGGGACAATGAGCAGTTCTTC
CATRTSGSRDNEQFF
>TRBV12-3/TRBV12-4|TRBJ1-1|NA|TRBD1
TGTGCCAGCAGTCAGAGACAGGGAGTCACTGAAGCTTTCTTT
CASSQRQGVTEAFF
>TRBV30|TRBJ1-1|NA|TRBD1
TGTGCCTGGGAACCCGGACAGGGGGCGCGCACTGAAGCTTTCTTT
CAWEPGQGARTEAFF
>TRBV14|TRBJ2-1|few|TRBD1
TGTGCCAGCAGGGTGACAGGGGGCGTTTTCAATGAGCAGTTCTTC
CASRVTGGVFNEQFF
>TRBV27|TRBJ2-1|few|TRBD2
TGTGCCAGCAGCATCGCTCTAGCGGGAGGGCTTAGTGAGCAGTTCTTC
CASSIALAGGLSEQFF
>TRBV11-2|TRBJ2-7|NA|NA
TGTGCCAGCAGCCCCACGACCGGGGGCACCTACGAGCAGTACTTC
CASSPTTGGTYEQYF
>TRBV7-2|TRBJ2-2|few|TRBD2
TGTGCCAGCAGCTCGACAGGACTAGCGGGCGCGAACACCGGGGAGCTGTTTTTT
CASSSTGLAGANTGELFF
>TRBV6-2/TRBV6-3|TRBJ1-1|few|NA
TGTGCCAGCGTTAGGGGGGGGGCGATGAACACTGAAGCTTTCTTT
CASVRGGAMNTEAFF
>TRBV15|TRBJ1-2|few|NA
TGTGCCACCAGCAGAGAGGGATCGGCCTATGGCTACACCTTC
CATSREGSAYGYTF
>TRBV7-9|TRBJ2-5|many|TRBD1
TGTGCCAGCAGCTTATCCAGGGGGCTCAGTGAGACCCAGTACTTC
CASSLSRGLSETQYF
>TRBV12-3/TRBV12-4|TRBJ2-3|NA|TRBD2
TGTGCCATCCTCCTAGCGGGAGCCTCCACAGATACGCAGTATTTT
CAILLAGASTDTQYF
>TRBV19|TRBJ2-1|few|NA
TGTGCCAGTAGTCGACTAGTATACAATGAGCAGTTCTTC
CASSRLVYNEQFF
>TRBV24-1|TRBJ2-5|few|TRBD1
TGTGCCACCAGTGATTATGCCGCGACAGGGGGCTGGGAGACCCAGTACTTC
CATSDYAATGGWETQYF
>TRBV29-1|TRBJ2-5|few|NA
TGCAGCGTTCTCCAAGAGACCCAGTACTTC
CSVLQETQYF
>TRBV7-9|TRBJ2-1|NA|TRBD2
TGTGCCAGCAGCGAACGGGGACTAGCGGAGGATCCAAAGCAGTTCTTC
CASSERGLAEDPKQFF
>TRBV28|TRBJ1-4|NA|TRBD1
TGTGCCAGCAGTTTATGGGACAGGGTCGGGGGTGAAAAACTGTTTTTT
CASSLWDRVGGEKLFF
>TRBV3-1|TRBJ2-1|few|TRBD2
TGTGCCAGCAGACGACTAGCGGGAACCTACAATGAGCAGTTCTTC
CASRRLAGTYNEQFF
>TRBV28|TRBJ2-1|NA|TRBD2
TGTGCCAGCAGCTCCTCGGCCGGACTAGCTCCCTCCTACAATGAGCAGTTCTTC
CASSSSAGLAPSYNEQFF
>TRBV19|TRBJ1-2|NA|NA
TGTGCCAGTAGTACCACGGGAGCAATAGCTAACTATGGCTACACCTTC
CASSTTGAIANYGYTF
>TRBV12-3/TRBV12-4|TRBJ1-2|once|NA
TGTGCCCAAGGAGGGGGGAAGGACTATGGCTACACCTTC
CAQGGGKDYGYTF
>TRBV12-3/TRBV12-4|TRBJ1-5|NA|TRBD1
TGTGCCAGCAGTGGGGACAGGGGGCGTCAGCCCCAGCATTTT
CASSGDRGRQPQHF
>TRBV5-6|TRBJ1-5|NA|NA
TGTGCCAGCAGCTTGTATTCGCGGCAGCCCCAGCATTTT
CASSLYSRQPQHF
>TRBV7-2|TRBJ2-3|many|TRBD1
TGTGCCAGCAGCTTGGACAGGCTTAACACAGATACGCAGTATTTT
CASSLDRLNTDTQYF
>TRBV6-2/TRBV6-3|TRBJ2-3|few|NA
TGTGCCAGCAGTTCGATCGAGACTCGGACGAATGAGGGTACGCAGTATTTT
CASSSIETRTNEGTQYF
>TRBV7-8|TRBJ2-7|few|NA
TGTGCCAGCAGCTTAGAGGATGGCAGTTGGCAGTACTTC
CASSLEDGSWQYF
>TRBV14|TRBJ2-3|NA|NA
TGTGCCAGCAGCCGAACAGGATTGCGAACGCAGTATTTT
CASSRTGLRTQYF
>TRBV5-4|TRBJ1-2|few|NA
TGTGCCAGCAGAAGGCAGGACGATGGCTACACCTTC
CASRRQDDGYTF
>TRBV20-1|TRBJ1-1|NA|NA
TGCAGTGCTAGGTCTGGAAACACTGAAGCTTTCTTT
CSARSGNTEAFF
>TRBV7-6|TRBJ2-3|few|NA
TGTGCCAGCAGCTTTGAGTTCACAGATACGCAGTATTTT
CASSFEFTDTQYF
>TRBV6-6|TRBJ2-7|few|NA
TGTGCCAGCAGTTACTCGCGAGGTAGGACTAAATATACCTACGAGCAGTACTTC
CASSYSRGRTKYTYEQYF